This T cell receptor (beta chain) emerged from a study of radiotherapy plus CTLA-4 blockade in lung cancer. The CDR3 is 16 residues long. V shed 4 bases and J shed 8 bases, with 21 bases lying between them. Per germline, CDR1 SGHVS and CDR2 FNYEAQ. Using immunoSEQ multiplex PCR, the repertoire was profiled, and TCRdb retains in-frame clones only, with some absent. This sample has some 30,000 clones, with around 70% found just once. The clonotype was recovered from a human donor with non-small cell lung cancer that progressed on radiotherapy plus ipilimumab. J is TRBJ2-1 and V is TRBV7-6, with D possibly matching TRBD1 (6 bases). The material sequenced was peripheral blood, taken from a patient treated with radiotherapy plus ipilimumab. The CDR3, as DNA: TGTGCCAGCAGCTCACCCAGGGGCACAAGCATCTATGAGCAGTTCTTC. Its protein is CASSSPRGTSIYEQFF. Filled out from reference TRBV7-6 and TRBJ2-1, the complete variable domain reads GAGVSQSPRYKVTKRGQDVALRCDPISGHVSLYWYRQALGQGPEFLTYFNYEAQQDKSGLPNDRFSAERPEGSISTLTIQRTEQRDSAMYRCASSSPRGTSIYEQFFGPGTRLTVL.